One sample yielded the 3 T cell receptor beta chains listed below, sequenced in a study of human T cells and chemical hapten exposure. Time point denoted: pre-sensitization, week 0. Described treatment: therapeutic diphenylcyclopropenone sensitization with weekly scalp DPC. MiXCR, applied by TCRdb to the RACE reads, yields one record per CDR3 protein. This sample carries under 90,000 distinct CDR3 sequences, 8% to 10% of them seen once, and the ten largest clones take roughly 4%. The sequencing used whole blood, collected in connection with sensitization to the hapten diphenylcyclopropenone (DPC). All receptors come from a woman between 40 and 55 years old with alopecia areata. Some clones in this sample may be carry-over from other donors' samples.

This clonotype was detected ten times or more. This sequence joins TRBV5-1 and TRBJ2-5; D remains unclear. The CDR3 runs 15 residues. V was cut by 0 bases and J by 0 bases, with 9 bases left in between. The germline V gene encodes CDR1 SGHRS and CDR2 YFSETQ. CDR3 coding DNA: TGCGCCAGCAGCTTGGGGGCCATATACCAAGAGACCCAGTACTTC. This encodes CASSLGAIYQETQYF.

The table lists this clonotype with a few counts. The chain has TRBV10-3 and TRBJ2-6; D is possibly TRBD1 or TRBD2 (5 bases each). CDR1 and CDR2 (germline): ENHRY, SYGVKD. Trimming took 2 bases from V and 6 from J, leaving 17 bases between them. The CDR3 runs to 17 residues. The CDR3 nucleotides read TGTGCCATCAGTGAGGGGGGATTCTTATCCGAGGCCAACGTCCTGACTTTC. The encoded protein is CAISEGGFLSEANVLTF.

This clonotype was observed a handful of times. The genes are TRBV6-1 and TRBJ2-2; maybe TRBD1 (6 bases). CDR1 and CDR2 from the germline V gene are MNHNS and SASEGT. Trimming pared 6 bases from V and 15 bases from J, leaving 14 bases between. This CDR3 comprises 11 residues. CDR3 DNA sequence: TGTGCCAGCAGCGGACAGTTGAGGGTGTTTTTT. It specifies CASSGQLRVFF.